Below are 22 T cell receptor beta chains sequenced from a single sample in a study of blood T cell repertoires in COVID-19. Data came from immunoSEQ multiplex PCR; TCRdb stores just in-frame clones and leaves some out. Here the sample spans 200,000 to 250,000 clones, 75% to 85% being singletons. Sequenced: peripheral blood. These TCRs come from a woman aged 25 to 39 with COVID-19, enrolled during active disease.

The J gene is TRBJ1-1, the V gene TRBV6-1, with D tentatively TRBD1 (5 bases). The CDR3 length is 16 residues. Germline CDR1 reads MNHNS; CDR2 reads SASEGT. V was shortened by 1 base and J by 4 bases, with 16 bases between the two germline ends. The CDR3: CASSEVLSGEGTEAFF. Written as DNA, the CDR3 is TGTGCCAGCAGTGAAGTTCTATCGGGGGAAGGCACTGAAGCTTTCTTT.

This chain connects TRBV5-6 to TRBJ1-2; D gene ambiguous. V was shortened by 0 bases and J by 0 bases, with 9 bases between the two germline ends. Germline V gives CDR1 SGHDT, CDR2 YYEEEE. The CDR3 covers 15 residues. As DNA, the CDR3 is TGTGCCAGCAGCTTGGCGAGGATCCCTAACTATGGCTACACCTTC. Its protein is CASSLARIPNYGYTF.

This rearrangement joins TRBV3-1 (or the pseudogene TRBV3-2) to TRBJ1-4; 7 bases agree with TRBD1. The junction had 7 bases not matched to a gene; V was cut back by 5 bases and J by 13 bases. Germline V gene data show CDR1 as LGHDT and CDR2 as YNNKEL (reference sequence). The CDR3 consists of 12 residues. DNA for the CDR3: TGTGCCAGCAGCTTACGGACAGGACCACTGTTTTTT. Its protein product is CASSLRTGPLFF.

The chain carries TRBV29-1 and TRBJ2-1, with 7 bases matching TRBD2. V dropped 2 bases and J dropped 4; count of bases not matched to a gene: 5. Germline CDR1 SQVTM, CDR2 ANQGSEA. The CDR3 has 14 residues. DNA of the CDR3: TGCAGCGTTGAACCGAGACTAGCTTACAATGAGCAGTTCTTC. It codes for CSVEPRLAYNEQFF.

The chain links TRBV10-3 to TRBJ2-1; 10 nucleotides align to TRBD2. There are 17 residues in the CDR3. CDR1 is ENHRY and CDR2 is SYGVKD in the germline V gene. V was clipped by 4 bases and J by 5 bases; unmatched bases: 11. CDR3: CAISASPGLAKDNEQFF. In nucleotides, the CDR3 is TGTGCCATCAGTGCTTCACCGGGACTAGCGAAAGACAATGAGCAGTTCTTC.

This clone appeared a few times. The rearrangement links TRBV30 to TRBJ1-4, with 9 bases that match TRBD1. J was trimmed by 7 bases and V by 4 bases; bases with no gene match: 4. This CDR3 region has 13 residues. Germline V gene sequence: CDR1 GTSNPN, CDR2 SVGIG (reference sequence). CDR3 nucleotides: TGTGCCTGGACGGGACAGGGCCTTGAAAAACTGTTTTTT. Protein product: CAWTGQGLEKLFF.

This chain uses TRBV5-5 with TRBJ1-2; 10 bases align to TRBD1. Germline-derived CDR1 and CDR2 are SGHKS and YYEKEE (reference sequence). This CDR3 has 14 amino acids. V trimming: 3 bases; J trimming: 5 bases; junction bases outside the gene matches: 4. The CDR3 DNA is TGTGCCAGCAGCTCGGGACAGGGGATGTATGGCTACACCTTC. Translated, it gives CASSSGQGMYGYTF.

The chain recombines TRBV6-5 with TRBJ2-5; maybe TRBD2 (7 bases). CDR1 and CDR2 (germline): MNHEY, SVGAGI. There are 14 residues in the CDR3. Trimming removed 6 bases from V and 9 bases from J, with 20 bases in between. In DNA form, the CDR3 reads TGTGCCAGCAGAGGCCCGGGGGGCGCAGGGGCCCAGTACTTC. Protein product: CASRGPGGAGAQYF.

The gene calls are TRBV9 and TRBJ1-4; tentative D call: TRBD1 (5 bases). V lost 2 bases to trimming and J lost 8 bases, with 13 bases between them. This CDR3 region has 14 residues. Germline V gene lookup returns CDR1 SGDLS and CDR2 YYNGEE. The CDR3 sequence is CASSVAGPGEKLFF. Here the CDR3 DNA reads TGTGCCAGCAGCGTGGCGGGGCCAGGGGAAAAACTGTTTTTT. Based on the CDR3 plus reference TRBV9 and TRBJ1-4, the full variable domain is DSGVTQTPKHLITATGQRVTLRCSPRSGDLSVYWYQQSLDQGLQFLIQYYNGEERAKGNILERFSAQQFPDLHSELNLSSLELGDSALYFCASSVAGPGEKLFFGSGTQLSVL.

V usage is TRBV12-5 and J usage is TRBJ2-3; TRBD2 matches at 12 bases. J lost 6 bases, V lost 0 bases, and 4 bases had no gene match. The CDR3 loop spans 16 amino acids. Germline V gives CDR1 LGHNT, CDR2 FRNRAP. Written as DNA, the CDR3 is TGTGCTAGTGGTTTGGTAGGACTAGCGGGATACGATACGCAGTATTTT. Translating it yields CASGLVGLAGYDTQYF.

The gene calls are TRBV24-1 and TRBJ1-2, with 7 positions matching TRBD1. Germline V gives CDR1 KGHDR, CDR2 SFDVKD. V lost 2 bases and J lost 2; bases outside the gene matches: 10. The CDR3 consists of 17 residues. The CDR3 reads CATSDSNGQEFNYGYTF. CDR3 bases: TGTGCCACCAGTGATTCCAATGGACAGGAGTTCAACTATGGCTACACCTTC.

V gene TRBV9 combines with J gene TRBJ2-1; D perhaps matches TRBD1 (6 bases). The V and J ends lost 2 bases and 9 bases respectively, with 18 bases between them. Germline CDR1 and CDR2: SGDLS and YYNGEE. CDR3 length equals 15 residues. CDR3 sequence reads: CASSVQAVLQGEQFF. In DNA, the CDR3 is TGTGCCAGCAGCGTTCAAGCGGTCCTACAGGGTGAGCAGTTCTTC.

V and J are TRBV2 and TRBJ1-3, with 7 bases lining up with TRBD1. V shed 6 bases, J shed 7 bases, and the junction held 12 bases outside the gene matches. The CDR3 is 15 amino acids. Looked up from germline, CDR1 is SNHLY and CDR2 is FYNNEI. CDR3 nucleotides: TGTGCCAGCAGCCAACGGACAGGTTGGAGGAACACCATATATTTT. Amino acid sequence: CASSQRTGWRNTIYF.

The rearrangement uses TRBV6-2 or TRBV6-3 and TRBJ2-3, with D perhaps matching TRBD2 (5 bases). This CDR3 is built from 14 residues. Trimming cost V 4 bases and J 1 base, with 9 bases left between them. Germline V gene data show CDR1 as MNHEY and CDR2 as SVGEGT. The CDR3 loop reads CASSFDSGTDTQYF. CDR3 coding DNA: TGTGCCAGCAGTTTCGATAGCGGCACAGATACGCAGTATTTT.

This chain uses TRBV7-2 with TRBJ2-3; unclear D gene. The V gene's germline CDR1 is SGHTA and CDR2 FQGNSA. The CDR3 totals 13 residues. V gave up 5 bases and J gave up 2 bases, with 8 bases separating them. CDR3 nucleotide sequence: TGTGCCAGCAGCCGAGATCCCACAGATACGCAGTATTTT. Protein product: CASSRDPTDTQYF.

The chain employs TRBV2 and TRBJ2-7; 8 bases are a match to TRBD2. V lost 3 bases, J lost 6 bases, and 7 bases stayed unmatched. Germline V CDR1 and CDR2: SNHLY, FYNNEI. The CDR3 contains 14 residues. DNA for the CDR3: TGTGCCAGCAGTGAGGTTAGCGGGAAATCCGAGCAGTACTTC. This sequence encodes CASSEVSGKSEQYF.

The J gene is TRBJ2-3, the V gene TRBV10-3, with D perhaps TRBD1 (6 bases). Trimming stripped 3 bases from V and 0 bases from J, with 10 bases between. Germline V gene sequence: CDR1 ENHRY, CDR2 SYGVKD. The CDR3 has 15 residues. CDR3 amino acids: CAISDVGASTDTQYF. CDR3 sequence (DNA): TGTGCCATCAGTGACGTGGGGGCTAGCACAGATACGCAGTATTTT.

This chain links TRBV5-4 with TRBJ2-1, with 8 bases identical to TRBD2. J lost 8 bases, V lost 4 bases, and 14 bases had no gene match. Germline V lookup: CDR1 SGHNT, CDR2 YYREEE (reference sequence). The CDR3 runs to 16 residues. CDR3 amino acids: CASSRGDSGIRDEQFF. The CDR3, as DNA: TGTGCCAGCAGCCGGGGGGATAGCGGGATACGGGATGAGCAGTTCTTC.

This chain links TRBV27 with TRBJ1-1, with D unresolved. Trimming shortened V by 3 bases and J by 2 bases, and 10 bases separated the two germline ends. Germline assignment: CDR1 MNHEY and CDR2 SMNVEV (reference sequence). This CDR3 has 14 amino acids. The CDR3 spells CASSFSEYNTEAFF. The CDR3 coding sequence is TGTGCCAGCAGTTTCAGCGAGTACAACACTGAAGCTTTCTTT.

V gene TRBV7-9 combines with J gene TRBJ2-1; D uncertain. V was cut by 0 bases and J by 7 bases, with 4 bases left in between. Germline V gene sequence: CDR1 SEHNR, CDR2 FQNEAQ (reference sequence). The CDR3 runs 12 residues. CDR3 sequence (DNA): TGTGCCAGCAGCTTAGCGGAGAATGAGCAGTTCTTC. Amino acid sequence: CASSLAENEQFF.

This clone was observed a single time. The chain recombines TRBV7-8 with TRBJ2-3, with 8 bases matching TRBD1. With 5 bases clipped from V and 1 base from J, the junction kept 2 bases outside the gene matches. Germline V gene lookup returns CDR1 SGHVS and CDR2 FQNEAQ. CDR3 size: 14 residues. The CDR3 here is CASSPTGGTDTQYF. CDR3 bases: TGTGCCAGCAGCCCGACAGGGGGCACAGATACGCAGTATTTT.

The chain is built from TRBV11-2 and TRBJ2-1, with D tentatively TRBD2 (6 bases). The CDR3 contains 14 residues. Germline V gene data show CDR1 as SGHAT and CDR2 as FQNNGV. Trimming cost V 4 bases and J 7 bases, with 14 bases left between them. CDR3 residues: CASSSTGLRNEQFF. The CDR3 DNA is TGTGCCAGCAGCTCTACGGGACTCCGTAATGAGCAGTTCTTC.